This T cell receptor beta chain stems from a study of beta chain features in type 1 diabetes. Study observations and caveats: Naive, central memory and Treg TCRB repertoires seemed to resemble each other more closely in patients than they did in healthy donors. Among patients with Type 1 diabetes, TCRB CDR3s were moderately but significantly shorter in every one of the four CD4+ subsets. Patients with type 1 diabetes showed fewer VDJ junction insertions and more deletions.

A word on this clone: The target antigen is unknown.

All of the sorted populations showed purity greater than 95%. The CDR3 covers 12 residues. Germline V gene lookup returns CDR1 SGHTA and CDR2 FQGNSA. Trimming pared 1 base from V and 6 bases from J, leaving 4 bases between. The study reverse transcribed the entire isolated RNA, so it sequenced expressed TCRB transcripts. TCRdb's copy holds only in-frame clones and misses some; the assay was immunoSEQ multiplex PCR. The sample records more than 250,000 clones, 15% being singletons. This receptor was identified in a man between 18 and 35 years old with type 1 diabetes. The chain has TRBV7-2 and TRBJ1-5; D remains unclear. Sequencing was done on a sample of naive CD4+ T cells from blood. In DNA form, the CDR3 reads TGTGCCAGCAGCTTAGGGGCTCAGCCCCAGCATTTT. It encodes CASSLGAQPQHF.